These 5 T cell receptor beta chains came from one sample sequenced in a study of blood T cell repertoires in COVID-19. The protocol was immunoSEQ multiplex PCR, while the TCRdb copy is restricted to in-frame clones and leaves out a portion. The sample records roughly 59,000 clones, around 74% being singletons. Sequences were obtained from peripheral blood. These receptors were obtained from a woman aged 45-65 years with active or convalescent COVID-19.

This clone has more than one count but fewer than ten. J is TRBJ2-3 and V is TRBV6-1; TRBD2 agrees at 9 bases. V shed 4 bases and J 9 bases; nucleotides not matched to a gene: 5. The CDR3 extends over 13 amino acids. Germline CDR1 is MNHNS and CDR2 is SASEGT. The CDR3: CASSGAGGATQYF. The CDR3 nucleotides read TGTGCCAGCAGTGGAGCGGGAGGCGCGACGCAGTATTTT.

The J gene is TRBJ1-2, the V gene TRBV24-1; tentative D call: TRBD1 (5 bases). Germline-derived CDR1 and CDR2 are KGHDR and SFDVKD. The V end was cut by 0 bases, the J end by 6 bases, with 10 bases between. This CDR3 comprises 14 residues. The CDR3 sequence: CATSDLGGGDGYTF. The CDR3 DNA reads TGTGCCACCAGTGATTTGGGGGGAGGTGATGGCTACACCTTC.

The V gene is TRBV19, the J gene TRBJ2-2, with 7 positions matching TRBD1. The CDR3 length is 14 residues. Germline assignment: CDR1 LNHDA and CDR2 SQIVND (reference sequence). The trim removed 5 bases at V and 5 bases at J, leaving 5 bases unmatched. The CDR3 DNA follows: TGTGCCAGTAGTGAACAGGGGAATACCGGGGAGCTGTTTTTT. The encoded protein is CASSEQGNTGELFF.

In this sample, this clone turned up a few times. V is TRBV19 and J is TRBJ1-1; no definite D call. The CDR3 is 15 amino acids. Between the trimmed V and J ends, which lost 5 bases and 4 bases, there was a span of 17 bases. In germline, CDR1 is LNHDA, CDR2 SQIVND (reference sequence). The CDR3 loop is CASSETVSGGTEAFF. The CDR3 region has the DNA TGTGCCAGTAGTGAAACGGTCAGCGGCGGCACTGAAGCTTTCTTT.

This clone has a single count. The chain has TRBV10-3 and TRBJ1-1, with TRBD1 identical over 9 bases. The CDR3 length is 13 residues. CDR1 is ENHRY, CDR2 SYGVKD, per germline. V trimming: 11 bases; J trimming: 4 bases; junction bases outside the gene matches: 8. CDR3 in amino acids: CAATGTGITEAFF. CDR3 nucleotides: TGTGCCGCCACCGGGACAGGGATCACTGAAGCTTTCTTT.